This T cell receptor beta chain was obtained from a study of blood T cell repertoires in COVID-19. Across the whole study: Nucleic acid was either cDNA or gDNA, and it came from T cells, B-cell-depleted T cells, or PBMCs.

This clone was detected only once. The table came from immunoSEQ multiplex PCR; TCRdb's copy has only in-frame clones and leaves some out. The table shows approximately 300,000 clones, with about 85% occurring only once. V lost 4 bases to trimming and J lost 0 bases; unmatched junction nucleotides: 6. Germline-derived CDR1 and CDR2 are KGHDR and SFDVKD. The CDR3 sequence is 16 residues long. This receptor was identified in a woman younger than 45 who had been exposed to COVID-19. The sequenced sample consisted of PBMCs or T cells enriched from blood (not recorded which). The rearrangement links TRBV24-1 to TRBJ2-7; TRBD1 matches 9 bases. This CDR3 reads CATSETGTGNSYEQYF. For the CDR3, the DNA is TGTGCCACCAGTGAAACCGGGACAGGGAACTCCTACGAGCAGTACTTC.